The T cell receptor (beta chain) described here comes from a study of cytomegalovirus exposure and HLA in healthy donors (dated by TCRdb to about 2017). About the study as a whole: An earlier analysis of approximately 600 of the donors reported 250 to 300 Gb of sequence data and 100 million to 140 million unique TCR beta sequences from about 179 million T cells. Approximately 310 gigabases of sequencing data and about 92 million unique TCR sequences made up an early release that covered around 640 HLA-typed donors. Of the roughly 400 genotyped donors, 80% to 90% were placed in the genetic ancestry cluster associated with self-reported Caucasian donors. The study was designed to test whether signatures of past pathogen exposure could be identified by cataloging public T cell receptors. The study profiled the T cell repertoires of some 610 subjects by immunosequencing and related them to cytomegalovirus serostatus. A separate validation cohort of roughly 130 different subjects was used in addition to the approximately 700-subject first cohort. To predict cytomegalovirus infection status, the study combined high-throughput TCR immunosequencing, statistical association of individual TCRs with disease status, and machine learning. In a later analysis, previously published TCR beta repertoires from several hundred donors were re-analyzed and high-resolution HLA genotyping was added so that TCR occurrence patterns could be studied. Rather than drawing on any new phenotypic data, the later analysis identified candidate immune exposures from TCR beta sequences and the way those sequences occurred across donors. In an earlier analysis of more than 550 of the donors, high-throughput TCR beta sequencing was used to judge whether each TCR beta V gene segment behaved as functional or pseudogenic. Donor age, sex, ethnicity and CMV serostatus were collected together with the repertoire data. In a later genetic analysis, genome-wide SNP genotypes for about three fifths of the 666 donors were used, and that subset was treated as a discovery cohort. All discovery cohort repertoires had been generated on a single sequencing platform. Both class I and class II loci were covered by HLA typing, at four-digit resolution. Typing coverage varied by locus: roughly 629-630 donors for A, B, C, DRB1 and DQB1; about 520 for DQA1; around 570 for DPA1; under 490 for DPB1. A few DR-DQ haplotypes were treated as single units for association and clustering because of strong linkage in the cohort. Among about 410 genotyped donors of the cohort, an average of roughly 230,000 unique TCR beta nucleotide sequences was sequenced per donor, of which about 20% were non-productive.

The CDR3 has 14 amino acids, counting the end cysteine and phenylalanine. Only the CDR3 region is kept as DNA, spanning 42 bases read in frame from base 1. CDR1 and CDR2 are read off the germline V gene as SGDLS and YYNGEE. Trimming accounts for 0 bases at V and 15 bases at J, while the number of junction bases matched to no gene is 12. Receptors were amplified or captured by the immunoSEQ multiplex PCR assay. The multiplex PCR relied on a mix of 60 forward primers for TCR Vbeta segments and 13 reverse primers for TCR Jbeta segments. Amplification of the CDR3 region of rearranged TCR beta genes was performed with a multiplex PCR assay on genomic DNA. On the Illumina HiSeq System, the amplified TCR beta libraries were sequenced as 87-base-pair reads. The study's processing was this. Across the 600 to 700 repertoires, a later analysis counted about 81 million unique TCR beta chains, some 11 million of which were shared by at least two donors. Raw reads were error-corrected and collapsed into unique sequences by a nearest-neighbor algorithm in which closely related sequences were merged to remove PCR and sequencing errors. V, D and J gene segments were assigned by aligning CDR3 sequences to IMGT reference sequences. For a sequence to be retained, at least a six-nucleotide match to both a V gene segment and a J gene segment was required. Rearrangements were called productive when the CDR3 lacked stop codons and stayed in frame with V and J; all others were non-productive. CDR3 was defined by IMGT convention, running from the second conserved V-encoded cysteine to the conserved J-encoded phenylalanine. The earlier analysis of about 530 of the donors excluded any sequence lacking an unambiguous match to a single V gene segment. An earlier analysis of a few hundred of the donors called V segments functional above 56.7% productive rearrangements and segregating when the between-donor standard deviation exceeded 5%. A statistical classification framework was built to diagnose cytomegalovirus status from the catalog of TCR beta chain sequences. V and J gene assignment, in a later analysis, came from comparing TCR nucleotide sequences with IMGT/GENE-DB human TR gene sequences. Using the TCRdist pipeline, a later analysis assigned CDR3 sequences along with most-parsimonious VDJ recombination scenarios. In a later analysis, each TCR beta chain was defined by its CDR3 amino acid sequence together with its V-gene family, and reads lacking a unique V-gene family were excluded. In a later analysis, around 600 highly shared, low-generation-probability nucleotide sequences were removed to address suspected cross-contamination and a sequencing artifact. In a later analysis, a clonal expansion index for each public chain was calculated from normalized within-repertoire ranks of inferred template counts. Generation probabilities in a later analysis came from a VDJ recombination model fitted to out-of-frame rearrangements, and those results were checked against IGoR. In a later analysis, hypergeometric tests were used to score TCR-TCR, TCR-HLA and TCR-CMV co-occurrence, with a repertoire-size bias correction applied to TCR pairs. In a later analysis, false discovery rates were estimated by permuting HLA or CMV assignments 20 times. A later analysis grouped co-occurring TCRs with DBSCAN, adding TCRdist sequence similarity when clustering within HLA-allele-positive subsets. Repertoires with fewer than 30,000 or more than 120,000 public chains, plus five repertoires with anomalous nucleotide sharing, were excluded from co-occurrence clustering. TCRdb obtained this table from immuneACCESS and retained in-frame rearrangements with V and J assigned. These tables miss some clones; where compared with another copy, unresolved V genes account for less than half of the shortfall, and the remainder is unexplained. Clonal size and the V and J genes are those of that table, whereas D and trimming came from the DNA. This sample is represented by about 110,000 clones; roughly 82% of them were singletons. The top ten clonotypes cover less than 3.5% of the sample.

Beyond this particular receptor, the publication reports: Compared with the approximately 600-donor mean, donors in an Asian-associated ancestry cluster had fewer N-insertions in productive TCRs, according to a later genetic analysis. A further reported finding was that TCR beta sequences accurately predicted the HLA-A and HLA-B alleles for most subjects in the first cohort. Most CMV-associated TCR beta chains appeared to be HLA-restricted in a later analysis, and the HLA associations seemed to be driven largely by CMV exposure. Because some donors lacked HLA typing at each locus, the association tests relied only on the typed subset. Immune exposure information for the cohort was limited to CMV serostatus. Three of the identified cytomegalovirus-associated TCR beta chains were confirmed in vitro to be specific for cytomegalovirus antigens. Most TCR sequences were observed very rarely across donors, whereas some public TCRs were present in many individuals. Compared with equally common non-associated chains, HLA-associated TCR beta chains in a later analysis were more clonally expanded and had lower generation probabilities. Some IMGT-functional V segments, including TRBV6-2 and TRBV6-3, could not be told apart with the 87-base-pair reads, so those segments were excluded. Because counts were too low, seventeen rarely observed V segments, including chromosome 9 orphons, were excluded from the earlier analysis of 587 of the donors. The sequencing pipeline was judged likely to have produced a cluster of highly shared sequence variants as a technical artifact. Sequencing depth was assumed to be roughly uniform across donors in the presence/absence analyses, though that assumption may not hold. It was suggested by the authors that the approach could potentially be generalized to other disease states and immunological phenotypes. A total of roughly 160 TCR beta chains were listed by the study as associated with cytomegalovirus. The classifier was reported to diagnose cytomegalovirus status with high specificity and sensitivity in both the original cohort and the validation cohort. In an earlier analysis of 587 of the donors, most TCR beta V segments appeared in productive rearrangements about 87% or about 30% of the time, broadly matching IMGT annotations. A later analysis associated 16,951 TCR beta sequences with specific HLA alleles at a false discovery rate of 0.05. Several of the top co-occurrence clusters appeared to be linked to parvovirus B19, influenza, CMV and Epstein-Barr virus, according to a later analysis. When HLA alleles, especially DR and DQ, strongly co-occurred, attributing TCR associations to individual alleles was difficult. In a later genetic analysis, a missense DCLRE1C variant was associated with V-gene and J-gene trimming of TCR beta chains, and the association was replicated in an independent cohort. In a later analysis, TCR association rates were found to vary across HLA loci, with the most associated TCRs seen for DRB1 alleles and the fewest for HLA-C alleles. Correlated functional status among segregating V segments might reflect linkage disequilibrium, but an unknown experimental factor could not be ruled out. Only TCR beta chains were sequenced in this cohort, and the absence of alpha or paired-chain data limited detectable features.

The cohort was made up of 500 to 800 healthy bone marrow donors. Cohort members were all nominally healthy when sampled, although unrecorded immune exposures were likely present. The donor tested CMV seropositive, placing the donor among the approximately 290 seropositive members of the cohort. A peripheral blood sample was collected from each donor, and TCR beta sequencing was performed on peripheral blood mononuclear cells. Genomic DNA extraction from the blood cell samples was performed with the Qiagen DNeasy Blood Extraction Kit. Comment on this clone: The target of this receptor is not known. No base-level quality is on record; no much larger clone is a single base apart.

This receptor chain uses TRBV9 and TRBJ1-5; TRBD1 fits 7 bases in the junction. The source of this sequence is a young man in good health and CMV-seropositive. The sequenced material came from PBMCs. The bases read TGTGCCAGCAGCGTAGGGGGGCCGACAGGGTTCTTGCATTTT. This is translated as CASSVGGPTGFLHF.